Listed below are T cell receptor beta chains from one sample, sequenced in a study of OX40 agonist ivuxolimab in advanced cancers. Data came from immunoSEQ multiplex PCR; TCRdb stores just in-frame clones and leaves some out. The sample consists of around 16,000 clones, 90% of them appearing once. Material: CD4+ or CD8+ T cells sorted from blood, obtained in a trial of the OX40 agonist ivuxolimab. The receptors come from an adult with an advanced solid tumor such as melanoma, head and neck, liver or kidney cancer. CDR3s include the opening cysteine and the closing phenylalanine or tryptophan. A D gene is named only where the DNA matches it firmly. For some rows the clone size is stated as once, few or many, or as a class when expanded; others skip it.

clone size: .
J gene: TRBJ2-2
V gene: TRBV12-5
D gene: TRBD2
CDR3 DNA: TGTGCTAGTGGTTTGGGACTAGCGGGCTATAACACCGGGGAGCTGTTTTTT
CDR3 protein: CASGLGLAGYNTGELFF

clone size: .
J gene: TRBJ1-1
V gene: TRBV14
D gene: .
CDR3 DNA: TGTGCCAGCAGCCGACCGACGGGCACTGAAGCTTTCTTT
CDR3 protein: CASSRPTGTEAFF

clone size: .
J gene: TRBJ2-6
V gene: TRBV29-1
D gene: TRBD2
CDR3 DNA: TGCAGCGCATCACTAGCGGGAGTAGCTGGGGCCAACGTCCTGACTTTC
CDR3 protein: CSASLAGVAGANVLTF

clone size: .
J gene: TRBJ2-7
V gene: TRBV11-2
D gene: TRBD1
CDR3 DNA: TGTGCCAGCAGCCGGGGACAGGGGGGACTCTCTCTCTACGAGCAGTACTTC
CDR3 protein: CASSRGQGGLSLYEQYF

clone size: once
J gene: TRBJ2-1
V gene: TRBV19
D gene: .
CDR3 DNA: TGTGCCAGTAGTATCGGTACTATAGGGCGGGGGCGGAGCTCCTACAATGAGCAGTTCTTC
CDR3 protein: CASSIGTIGRGRSSYNEQFF

clone size: .
J gene: TRBJ1-5
V gene: TRBV19
D gene: .
CDR3 DNA: TGTGCCAGTAGTATTTACGAGGTTAGCAATCAGCCCCAGCATTTT
CDR3 protein: CASSIYEVSNQPQHF

clone size: .
J gene: TRBJ2-2
V gene: TRBV5-8
D gene: .
CDR3 DNA: TGTGCCAGCAGCCATGTAGCGGCGAACACCGGGGAGCTGTTTTTT
CDR3 protein: CASSHVAANTGELFF

clone size: .
J gene: TRBJ2-2
V gene: TRBV7-2
D gene: TRBD2
CDR3 DNA: TGTGCCAGCAGCCCGAGACTAGCGGGAGGCACCGGGGAGCTGTTTTTT
CDR3 protein: CASSPRLAGGTGELFF

clone size: .
J gene: TRBJ1-5
V gene: TRBV10-3
D gene: .
CDR3 DNA: TGTGCCATCAGTGAGTCGAAGTGGACAGAACTAGGTGGTCAGCCCCAGCATTTT
CDR3 protein: CAISESKWTELGGQPQHF

clone size: .
J gene: TRBJ1-2
V gene: TRBV29-1
D gene: .
CDR3 DNA: TGCAGCGTCGCCGGGCGGTTGATTGTGGGAGACTATGGCTACACCTTC
CDR3 protein: CSVAGRLIVGDYGYTF

clone size: .
J gene: TRBJ2-2
V gene: TRBV9
D gene: .
CDR3 DNA: TGTGCCAGCAGCGTAGTGTCTACCGGGGAGCTGTTTTTT
CDR3 protein: CASSVVSTGELFF

clone size: .
J gene: TRBJ1-5
V gene: TRBV6-6
D gene: .
CDR3 DNA: TGTGCCAGCAGTTACGGGGGACATCAGCCCCAGCATTTT
CDR3 protein: CASSYGGHQPQHF

clone size: .
J gene: TRBJ2-1
V gene: TRBV27
D gene: .
CDR3 DNA: TGTGCCAGCAGAGCCCCAGGGACGCTGCACTACAATGAGCAGTTCTTC
CDR3 protein: CASRAPGTLHYNEQFF

clone size: .
J gene: TRBJ2-5
V gene: TRBV27
D gene: .
CDR3 DNA: TGTGCCAGCAGTTCTAATGGGGACTGGGAGACCCAGTACTTC
CDR3 protein: CASSSNGDWETQYF

clone size: .
J gene: TRBJ2-1
V gene: TRBV27
D gene: TRBD2
CDR3 DNA: TGTGCCAGCAGTTTATTGAGCGGGAGTCCTTATGAGCAGTTCTTC
CDR3 protein: CASSLLSGSPYEQFF

clone size: .
J gene: TRBJ2-3
V gene: TRBV5-6
D gene: .
CDR3 DNA: TGTGCCAGCAGCTTGGTCTCTGATACGCAGTATTTT
CDR3 protein: CASSLVSDTQYF

clone size: .
J gene: TRBJ2-1
V gene: TRBV9
D gene: TRBD2
CDR3 DNA: TGTGCCAGCAGCGTAGCCTCGGGACTAGCGGGAGATCTATTGAGTGAGCAGTTCTTC
CDR3 protein: CASSVASGLAGDLLSEQFF

clone size: .
J gene: TRBJ2-7
V gene: TRBV6-6
D gene: .
CDR3 DNA: TGTGCCAGCGGGACTTTACGCTACGAGCAGTACTTC
CDR3 protein: CASGTLRYEQYF

clone size: .
J gene: TRBJ2-3
V gene: TRBV10-1
D gene: .
CDR3 DNA: TGCGCCAGCAGTGATTCGCCGGGGTCAGATACGCAGTATTTT
CDR3 protein: CASSDSPGSDTQYF

clone size: .
J gene: TRBJ2-2
V gene: TRBV4-1
D gene: .
CDR3 DNA: TGCGCCAGCAGATTGGGACCGTCCCCGGACACCGGGGAGCTGTTTTTT
CDR3 protein: CASRLGPSPDTGELFF

clone size: .
J gene: TRBJ2-7
V gene: TRBV21-1
D gene: .
CDR3 DNA: TGTGCCAGCAGCCCATCATGCGAGCAGTACTTC
CDR3 protein: CASSPSCEQYF

clone size: .
J gene: TRBJ2-7
V gene: TRBV5-5
D gene: .
CDR3 DNA: TGTGCCAGCAGCTTGGTGGCCTTTCTCTCCTACGAGCAGTACTTC
CDR3 protein: CASSLVAFLSYEQYF

clone size: .
J gene: TRBJ2-3
V gene: TRBV5-8
D gene: .
CDR3 DNA: TGTGCCAGCAGCTTGGAGTCAGCTTCAGAAAGCACAGATACGCAGTATTTT
CDR3 protein: CASSLESASESTDTQYF

clone size: once
J gene: TRBJ2-7
V gene: TRBV5-1
D gene: TRBD2
CDR3 DNA: TGCGCCAGCACCCTCGATACGGGACTAGCCATCAACGAGCAGTACTTC
CDR3 protein: CASTLDTGLAINEQYF

clone size: .
J gene: TRBJ2-1
V gene: TRBV2
D gene: TRBD2
CDR3 DNA: TGTGCCAGCAGAACCGGGACTAGCGGGAGTAATGAGCAGTTCTTC
CDR3 protein: CASRTGTSGSNEQFF

clone size: .
J gene: TRBJ2-5
V gene: TRBV2
D gene: .
CDR3 DNA: TGTGCCAGCAGGGCCGGGGTGGGGGTATCATATTTGGCCCAGTACTTC
CDR3 protein: CASRAGVGVSYLAQYF

clone size: .
J gene: TRBJ2-3
V gene: TRBV19
D gene: .
CDR3 DNA: TGTGCCGCCTCTGCTAACAGCTTAAGAGATACGCAGTATTTT
CDR3 protein: CAASANSLRDTQYF

clone size: .
J gene: TRBJ1-2
V gene: TRBV5-4
D gene: .
CDR3 DNA: TGTGCCAGCAGCAGATCGGGGTTCTCTGGCTACACCTTC
CDR3 protein: CASSRSGFSGYTF

clone size: .
J gene: TRBJ2-7
V gene: TRBV30
D gene: TRBD2
CDR3 DNA: TGTGCCTGGAGTCTGACTAGCTCCCACGAGCAGTACTTC
CDR3 protein: CAWSLTSSHEQYF

clone size: few
J gene: TRBJ1-2
V gene: TRBV7-9
D gene: .
CDR3 DNA: TGTGCCAGCACCTTCAGTTTGGTCGATGGCTACACCTTC
CDR3 protein: CASTFSLVDGYTF

clone size: .
J gene: TRBJ1-2
V gene: TRBV6-1
D gene: .
CDR3 DNA: TGTGCCAGCAGAACAAGTAACTATGGCTACACCTTC
CDR3 protein: CASRTSNYGYTF

clone size: .
J gene: TRBJ2-2
V gene: TRBV2
D gene: TRBD1
CDR3 DNA: TGTGCCAGCCGGGACAGGTCCTACACCGGGGAGCTGTTTTTT
CDR3 protein: CASRDRSYTGELFF

clone size: .
J gene: TRBJ2-5
V gene: TRBV29-1
D gene: .
CDR3 DNA: TGCAGCGGTCGACAGATAGGATTGGAGACCCAGTACTTC
CDR3 protein: CSGRQIGLETQYF

clone size: .
J gene: TRBJ2-4
V gene: TRBV4-3
D gene: .
CDR3 DNA: TGCGCCAGCAGCCACGGTGTCATAAGCGACATTCAGTACTTC
CDR3 protein: CASSHGVISDIQYF

clone size: .
J gene: TRBJ2-3
V gene: TRBV19
D gene: TRBD2
CDR3 DNA: TGTGCCAGTAGTGCGCGGACTAGCGGCACAGATACGCAGTATTTT
CDR3 protein: CASSARTSGTDTQYF

clone size: .
J gene: TRBJ2-6
V gene: TRBV2
D gene: TRBD1
CDR3 DNA: TGTGCCAGCAGTGAAGGGACAGGGGGTCCTGGGGCCAACGTCCTGACTTTC
CDR3 protein: CASSEGTGGPGANVLTF

clone size: .
J gene: TRBJ2-1
V gene: TRBV5-4
D gene: TRBD2
CDR3 DNA: TGTGCCAGCAGCATCTATGAGCGGGAAATAGCCTACAATGAGCAGTTCTTC
CDR3 protein: CASSIYEREIAYNEQFF

clone size: .
J gene: TRBJ1-2
V gene: TRBV18
D gene: .
CDR3 DNA: TGTGCCAGCTCACCAGACCGGCAGGCCTTGAGAGATGGCTACACCTTC
CDR3 protein: CASSPDRQALRDGYTF

clone size: .
J gene: TRBJ2-7
V gene: TRBV19
D gene: .
CDR3 DNA: TGTGCCAGTAGTATAGGGACACCATCCTACGAGCAGTACTTC
CDR3 protein: CASSIGTPSYEQYF